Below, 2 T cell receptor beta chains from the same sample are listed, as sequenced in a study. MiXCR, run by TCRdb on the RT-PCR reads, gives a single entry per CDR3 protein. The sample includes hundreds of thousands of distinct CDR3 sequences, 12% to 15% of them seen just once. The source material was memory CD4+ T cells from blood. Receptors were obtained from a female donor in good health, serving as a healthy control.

The CDR3 reads CAISTTGNDEQYF. The CDR3 DNA follows: TGTGCCATCAGCACGACAGGGAACGACGAGCAGTACTTC. The chain recombines TRBV10-3 with TRBJ2-7; the match to TRBD1 covers 7 bases. Germline assignment: CDR1 ENHRY and CDR2 SYGVKD. The CDR3 is made up of 13 amino acids. The V and J ends lost 6 bases and 5 bases, in that order; junction bases with no gene match: 7.

DNA of the CDR3: TGCAGTGCTACCCCCACAGGGAACTATGGCTACACCTTC. This encodes CSATPTGNYGYTF. The V gene is TRBV20-1, the J gene TRBJ1-2, with a tentative D call TRBD1 (6 bases). Deletions cut 4 bases from V and 2 bases from J, with 11 bases between. In germline, CDR1 is DFQATT, CDR2 SNEGSKA (reference sequence). This CDR3 contains 13 residues.